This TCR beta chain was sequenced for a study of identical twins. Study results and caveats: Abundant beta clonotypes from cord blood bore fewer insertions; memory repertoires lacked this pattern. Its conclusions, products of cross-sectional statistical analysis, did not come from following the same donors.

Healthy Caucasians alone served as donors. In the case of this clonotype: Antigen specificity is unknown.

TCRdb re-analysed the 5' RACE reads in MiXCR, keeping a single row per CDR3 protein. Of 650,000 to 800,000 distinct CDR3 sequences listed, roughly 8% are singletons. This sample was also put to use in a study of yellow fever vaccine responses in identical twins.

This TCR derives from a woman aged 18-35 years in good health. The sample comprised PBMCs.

The CDR3 loop is CASSPGLPQTPQYF. The CDR3 DNA is TGTGCCAGCAGTCCCGGACTCCCACAGACTCCCCAGTACTTC. The rearrangement links TRBV6-1 to TRBJ2-5, with D possibly matching TRBD2 (5 bases). The germline V gene has CDR1 MNHNS and CDR2 SASEGT. The CDR3 consists of 14 residues. Deletions cut 5 bases from V and 9 bases from J, with 19 bases between.